The 29 T cell receptor beta chains presented below share a single source sample, sequenced in a study of CD8 T cells in ankylosing spondylitis. One entry per CDR3 protein results from TCRdb running MiXCR on the 5' RACE reads. The table lists around 770,000 distinct CDR3 sequences, about 12% of them singletons, with 0.51% in the top ten. Regarding the study as a whole: For ankylosing spondylitis blood, a TCR beta motif of 7 or 8 highly homologous variants appeared characteristic.

Their antigens remain unidentified. Sequencing was done on a sample of blood, either unsorted or a sorted T cell fraction (not recorded which). The receptors originated from a male donor with ankylosing spondylitis.

The sample holds a few counts of this clonotype. This sequence joins TRBV5-8 and TRBJ1-6; D is unresolved. Germline CDR1 and CDR2: SGHTS and YDEGEE. V shed 1 base and J shed 7 bases, with 12 bases lying between them. The CDR3 covers 15 residues. The CDR3, as DNA: TGTGCCAGCAGCTTGAGTCAGCGGTGGAATTCACCCCTCCACTTT. It specifies CASSLSQRWNSPLHF.

This chain's CDR3 is CSVVLLDYQYF. The CDR3 region has the DNA TGCAGCGTTGTTCTCTTGGATTACCAGTACTTC. The chain couples TRBV29-1 to TRBJ2-5; D gene ambiguous. V shed 4 bases and J shed 10 bases, with 13 bases lying between them. The CDR3 has 11 residues. Per the germline V gene, CDR1 is SQVTM and CDR2 is ANQGSEA. The full variable domain, in which reference TRBV29-1 and TRBJ2-5 provide the parts outside the CDR3, is SAVISQKPSRDICQRGTSLTIQCQVDSQVTMMFWYRQQPGQSLTLIATANQGSEATYESGFVIDKFPISRPNLTFSTLTVSNMSPEDSSIYLCSVVLLDYQYFGPGTRLLVL.

The sample holds many counts of this clonotype. The rearrangement links TRBV20-1 to TRBJ2-1; TRBD2 aligns across 11 bases. J lost 10 bases, V lost 5 bases, and 10 bases had no gene match. There are 14 residues in the CDR3. Germline-derived CDR1 and CDR2 are DFQATT and SNEGSKA (reference sequence). DNA for the CDR3: TGCAGTGCTTATGGACTAGCGGGTTCTGAGGAGCAGTTCTTC. Translating gives CSAYGLAGSEEQFF.

This rearrangement joins TRBV14 to TRBJ2-7, with no clear D. The CDR3 sequence is 17 residues long. Trimming took off 2 bases at V and 2 bases at J, with 19 bases between the two ends. CDR1 and CDR2 (germline): SGHDN, FVKESK. The CDR3 DNA sequence: TGTGCCAGCAGCCAAACTCCAAGGGTACCGTATACCTACGAGCAGTACTTC. As protein: CASSQTPRVPYTYEQYF.

The V and J genes are TRBV2 and TRBJ2-3, with TRBD2 as a possible D gene (6 bases). Trimming shortened V by 8 bases and J by 5 bases, and 8 bases separated the two germline ends. This CDR3 is 11 amino acids long. Germline assignment: CDR1 SNHLY and CDR2 FYNNEI. The CDR3, as DNA: TGTGCCAGCCTGGGGGGAGATACGCAGTATTTT. This gives the protein CASLGGDTQYF.

This clonotype was seen more than once but under ten times. The rearrangement links TRBV12-3 or TRBV12-4 to TRBJ2-6, with D hard to call. CDR3 length: 17 amino acids. The V gene lost 6 bases and the J gene lost 0 bases, with 15 bases spanning the gap. This CDR3 reads CASSPPSRSSGANVLTF. The CDR3 DNA is TGTGCCAGCAGCCCCCCCTCCCGCAGCTCTGGGGCCAACGTCCTGACTTTC.

The chain's CDR3 is CASSAQGAGQPQHF. As DNA, the CDR3 is TGTGCCAGCAGCGCCCAGGGGGCTGGTCAGCCCCAGCATTTT. This sequence joins TRBV3-1 and TRBJ1-5; 8 bases line up with TRBD1. J was trimmed by 6 bases and V by 5 bases; bases with no gene match: 6. The CDR3 is made up of 14 amino acids. CDR1 is LGHDT and CDR2 is YNNKEL in the germline V gene (reference sequence).

The table lists this clonotype with a few counts. J is TRBJ2-7 and V is TRBV3-1, with 9 bases lining up with TRBD2. The V segment lost 2 bases and the J segment 7 bases; nucleotides outside the gene matches: 6. CDR3 length: 14 amino acids. Germline values: CDR1 LGHDT, CDR2 YNNKEL (reference sequence). This chain's CDR3 is CASSQTPTSGEQYF. In DNA form, the CDR3 reads TGTGCCAGCAGCCAAACACCAACTAGCGGGGAGCAGTACTTC.

This rearrangement joins TRBV6-5 to TRBJ1-4; no clear D. The CDR3 covers 14 residues. The V gene's germline CDR1 is MNHEY and CDR2 SVGAGI. Trimming removed 6 bases from V and 7 bases from J, with 15 bases in between. The CDR3 sequence: CASSFRVRSEKLFF. DNA of the CDR3: TGTGCCAGCAGCTTCCGAGTACGGAGTGAAAAACTGTTTTTT.

This clonotype was seen just once. The CDR3 DNA is TGCGCCAGCAGCTTCGTATCTAGCCGGACCGGGGTAGGGCAGTACTTC. Encoded protein: CASSFVSSRTGVGQYF. V usage is TRBV5-1 and J usage is TRBJ2-7; maybe TRBD2 (5 bases). Looked up from germline, CDR1 is SGHRS and CDR2 is YFSETQ. Trimming stripped 2 bases from V and 9 bases from J, with 24 bases between. The CDR3 loop spans 16 amino acids.

There are many counts of this clonotype. This sequence joins TRBV24-1 and TRBJ2-5; D may be TRBD1 (6 bases). Trimming took 3 bases from V and 5 from J, leaving 21 bases between them. This CDR3 contains 17 residues. The germline CDR1 and CDR2 sequences are KGHDR and SFDVKD. CDR3: CATSDPSDRPKAETQYF. The CDR3 DNA reads TGTGCCACCAGTGATCCGTCCGACAGGCCGAAAGCCGAGACCCAGTACTTC.

This clonotype came up a few times. The rearrangement uses TRBV20-1 and TRBJ2-4; D uncertain. CDR3 size: 11 residues. Germline V gene sequence: CDR1 DFQATT, CDR2 SNEGSKA (reference sequence). Trimming removed 3 bases from V and 9 bases from J, with 9 bases in between. CDR3 in DNA: TGCAGTGCTAGGCAGCTATCCATTCAGTACTTC. This translates into CSARQLSIQYF.

This clonotype occurred a few times. This chain links TRBV11-2 with TRBJ2-1, with 13 bases that match TRBD2. V lost 5 bases to trimming and J lost 12 bases; unmatched junction nucleotides: 7. CDR1 and CDR2 from the germline V gene are SGHAT and FQNNGV. There are 14 residues in the CDR3. The CDR3 sequence is CASSILAGGGTQFF. The CDR3 bases are TGTGCCAGCAGCATACTAGCGGGAGGGGGGACGCAGTTCTTC.

This clonotype was counted a few times. V gene TRBV7-2 combines with J gene TRBJ1-2, with D possibly matching TRBD1 (5 bases). Trimming took off 8 bases at V and 6 bases at J, with 16 bases between the two ends. The CDR3 is 13 residues long. The germline V gene encodes CDR1 SGHTA and CDR2 FQGNSA. The CDR3 sequence: CASQTVMGDGYTF. The CDR3 nucleotides are TGTGCCAGCCAGACGGTTATGGGGGATGGCTACACCTTC.

In this sample, this clonotype turned up many times. The chain carries TRBV12-3 or TRBV12-4 and TRBJ2-7, with D perhaps TRBD1 (5 bases). The CDR3 consists of 13 residues. Deletions cut 4 bases from V and 4 bases from J, with 11 bases between. The CDR3, as DNA: TGTGCCAGCAGTTCGACGACAGTATACGAGCAGTACTTC. Its translation is CASSSTTVYEQYF.

The CDR3 DNA sequence: TGTGCCACCAGCAGTTTCAGCGGAGGGAGCTTGTACTTC. This translates into CATSSFSGGSLYF. The V call is TRBV15, the J call TRBJ2-7, with D possibly being TRBD2 (6 bases). Germline values: CDR1 LNHNV, CDR2 YYDKDF (reference sequence). The CDR3 is made up of 13 amino acids. The V end lost 3 bases, the J end lost 12 bases, and 18 bases lay between the germline ends.

This clonotype showed up just a few times. The rearrangement links TRBV20-1 to TRBJ1-1; TRBD1 is a possible D gene (5 bases). The CDR3 contains 11 residues. V was pared by 6 bases and J by 1 base, with 6 bases between. The germline gives CDR1 DFQATT, CDR2 SNEGSKA (reference sequence). The CDR3 spells CSAGENTEAFF. CDR3 sequence (DNA): TGCAGTGCGGGGGAGAACACTGAAGCTTTCTTT.

V gene TRBV12-3 or TRBV12-4 combines with J gene TRBJ2-1; D ambiguous. V was trimmed by 4 bases and J by 6 bases, leaving 13 bases between them. The CDR3 sequence is 14 residues long. CDR3 region: CASSYGPAPNEQFF. The CDR3 bases are TGTGCCAGCAGTTACGGTCCCGCCCCCAATGAGCAGTTCTTC.

The chain couples TRBV10-3 to TRBJ1-2; TRBD1 aligns across 9 bases. The CDR3 is 13 amino acids. V was clipped by 6 bases and J by 9 bases; unmatched bases: 8. Germline CDR1 reads ENHRY; CDR2 reads SYGVKD. CDR3 DNA sequence: TGTGCCATCAGGGGACAGGGCCCCAGGAGCTACACCTTC. Its protein product is CAIRGQGPRSYTF.

This clonotype was detected many times. V gene TRBV7-2 combines with J gene TRBJ2-5, with 10 bases fitting TRBD2. This CDR3 has 16 amino acids. Trimming removed 4 bases from V and 4 bases from J; junction bases left unmatched: 9. CDR1 and CDR2 from the germline V gene are SGHTA and FQGNSA. CDR3 nucleotide sequence: TGTGCCAGCAGCTCCCAACTAGCGGGGCTGGGAGAGACCCAGTACTTC. Translated, it gives CASSSQLAGLGETQYF. The variable domain in full, completed from reference TRBV7-2 and TRBJ2-5, reads GAGVSQSPSNKVTEKGKDVELRCDPISGHTALYWYRQSLGQGLEFLIYFQGNSAPDKSGLPSDRFSAERTGGSVSTLTIQRTQQEDSAVYLCASSSQLAGLGETQYFGPGTRLLVL.

A few counts support this clonotype. V usage is TRBV20-1 and J usage is TRBJ2-7; 7 nucleotides align to TRBD2. The J segment lost 2 bases and the V segment lost 3 bases, leaving 10 bases of the junction unmatched. Per germline, CDR1 DFQATT and CDR2 SNEGSKA (reference sequence). This CDR3 contains 15 residues. In DNA, the CDR3 is TGCAGTGCTAGGTCCCCCGGGACTAACCCCTACGAGCAGTACTTC. Translating gives CSARSPGTNPYEQYF.

This chain links TRBV28 with TRBJ2-5; D is tentatively TRBD1 or TRBD2 (5 bases each). This CDR3 contains 18 residues. Germline V lookup: CDR1 MDHEN, CDR2 SYDVKM. Trimming shortened V by 4 bases and J by 5 bases, and 26 bases separated the two germline ends. This CDR3 reads CASSSFPRDGTRGETQYF. The CDR3 DNA sequence: TGTGCCAGCAGTTCCTTCCCCAGGGACGGAACCCGCGGGGAGACCCAGTACTTC.

The V gene is TRBV20-1, the J gene TRBJ2-1; a weak D match, TRBD1 (6 bases). The CDR3 loop spans 12 amino acids. Germline loops: CDR1 DFQATT, CDR2 SNEGSKA (reference sequence). Deletions cut 6 bases from V and 10 bases from J, with 16 bases between. CDR3 loop: CSAREFRGEQFF. CDR3 DNA: TGCAGTGCCCGCGAATTTAGGGGGGAGCAGTTCTTC.

This clonotype was observed a few times. The rearrangement links TRBV7-2 to TRBJ1-3, with 7 nucleotides matching TRBD1. V was clipped by 4 bases and J by 6 bases; unmatched bases: 6. The CDR3 runs to 14 residues. The germline V gene encodes CDR1 SGHTA and CDR2 FQGNSA. The DNA for the CDR3 is TGTGCCAGCAGCTACAGGGGAGGTTTAAACACCATATATTTT. Protein sequence: CASSYRGGLNTIYF.

The chain combines TRBV29-1 with TRBJ2-7; 8 nucleotides line up with TRBD2. With 0 bases clipped from V and 6 bases from J, the junction kept 13 bases outside the gene matches. The CDR3 extends over 16 amino acids. CDR1 and CDR2 from the germline V gene are SQVTM and ANQGSEA. CDR3 protein: CSVEDPGGPLAGEQYF. As DNA, the CDR3 is TGCAGCGTTGAAGATCCAGGCGGGCCCCTAGCGGGCGAGCAGTACTTC.

This clonotype was seen a handful of times. The V gene is TRBV7-8, the J gene TRBJ1-5; D unresolved. The V and J ends lost 0 bases and 2 bases respectively, with 11 bases between them. This CDR3 contains 16 residues. CDR1 and CDR2 from the germline V gene are SGHVS and FQNEAQ. The CDR3 protein is CASSLARGLGNQPQHF. As DNA, the CDR3 is TGTGCCAGCAGCTTAGCGCGGGGTTTGGGCAATCAGCCCCAGCATTTT.

This clonotype has at least ten counts. This chain links TRBV5-1 with TRBJ1-1, with unresolved D. This CDR3 has 14 amino acids. Germline V gene lookup returns CDR1 SGHRS and CDR2 YFSETQ. With 2 bases removed from V and 0 bases from J, the gap between germline ends came to 8 bases. CDR3 DNA sequence: TGCGCCAGCAGCTTTGCGGGGATGAACACTGAAGCTTTCTTT. Translating gives CASSFAGMNTEAFF.

V is TRBV20-1 and J is TRBJ1-5; maybe TRBD1 (5 bases). CDR3 size: 13 residues. Between the trimmed V and J ends, which lost 6 bases and 3 bases, there was a span of 12 bases. Germline V gene lookup returns CDR1 DFQATT and CDR2 SNEGSKA (reference sequence). The CDR3 loop is CSASGRINQPQHF. The CDR3 DNA is TGCAGTGCCTCGGGACGGATCAATCAGCCCCAGCATTTT.

This clonotype was observed a few times. The V call is TRBV20-1, the J call TRBJ2-1; TRBD2 agrees at 8 bases. Germline V gives CDR1 DFQATT, CDR2 SNEGSKA (reference sequence). The CDR3 consists of 13 residues. The J segment lost 6 bases and the V segment lost 8 bases, leaving 9 bases of the junction unmatched. The CDR3 DNA reads as TGCAGTCAGTCCAGGCTAGCGGGCAATGAGCAGTTCTTC. This sequence encodes CSQSRLAGNEQFF.